Sequencing of this T cell receptor (beta chain) was carried out in a study of control samples from healthy donors and cancer patients. With V trimmed by 5 bases and J by 1 base, 4 bases remained unmatched. The V gene's germline CDR1 is SGHTA and CDR2 FQGNSA. The CDR3 extends over 15 amino acids. Assay used: immunoSEQ multiplex PCR; TCRdb lists only in-frame clones, some missing. The table has about 170,000 clones, around 90% seen once. This chain connects TRBV7-2 to TRBJ2-3; TRBD2 matches at 9 bases. The sample comprised blood. The sequence derives from a woman aged 30 to 39 in good health. The CDR3 DNA reads TGTGCCAGCAGCCCACGGACTAGCGGCACAGATACGCAGTATTTT. Translated: CASSPRTSGTDTQYF.